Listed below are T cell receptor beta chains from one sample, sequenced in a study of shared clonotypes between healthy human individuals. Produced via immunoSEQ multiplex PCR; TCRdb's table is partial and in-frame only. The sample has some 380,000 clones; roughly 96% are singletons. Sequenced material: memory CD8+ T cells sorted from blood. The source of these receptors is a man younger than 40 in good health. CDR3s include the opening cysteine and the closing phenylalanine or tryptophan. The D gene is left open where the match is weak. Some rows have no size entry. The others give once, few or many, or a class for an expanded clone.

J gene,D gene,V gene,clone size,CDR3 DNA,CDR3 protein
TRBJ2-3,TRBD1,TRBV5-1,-,TGCGCCAGTAGCCATGGCGACAGGGGCACAGATACGCAGTATTTT,CASSHGDRGTDTQYF
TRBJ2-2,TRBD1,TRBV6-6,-,TGTGCCAGCAGTTACCCAACAGGGGCCGGGGAGCTGTTTTTT,CASSYPTGAGELFF
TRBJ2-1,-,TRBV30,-,TGTGCCTGGGGGGGTCCCTACAATGAGCAGTTCTTC,CAWGGPYNEQFF
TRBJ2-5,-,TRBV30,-,TGTGCCTGGAGTCTTGCCTTGGAAGAGACCCAGTACTTC,CAWSLALEETQYF
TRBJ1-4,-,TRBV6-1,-,TGTGCCAGCAGTAATGATTTAGGAAAACTGTTTTTT,CASSNDLGKLFF
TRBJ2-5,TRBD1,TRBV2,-,TGTGCCAGTAGACAGGGCCAAGAGACCCAGTACTTC,CASRQGQETQYF
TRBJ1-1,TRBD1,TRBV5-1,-,TGCGCCAGCAGCTCGACAGGGGGCTATTTTGAAGCTTTCTTT,CASSSTGGYFEAFF
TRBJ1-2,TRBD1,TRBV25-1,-,TGTGCCAGCAGTTCGGACAGGGAGTCTGGCTACACCTTC,CASSSDRESGYTF
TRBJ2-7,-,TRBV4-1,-,TGCGCCAGCAGCCAATTGTGGGACTCCTACGAGCAGTACTTC,CASSQLWDSYEQYF
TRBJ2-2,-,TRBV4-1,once,TGCGCCAGCAGCCTCCTCGGGGGCGGGGGGCTGTTTTTT,CASSLLGGGGLFF
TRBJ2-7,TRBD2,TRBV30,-,TGTGCCTGGAGTGTTCCTAGCGGGACCCCCTACGAGCAGTACTTC,CAWSVPSGTPYEQYF
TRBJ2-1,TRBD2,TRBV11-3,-,TGTGCCAGCAGCCCCCGGACTAGCCCAAATGAGCAGTTCTTC,CASSPRTSPNEQFF
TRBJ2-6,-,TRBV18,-,TGTGCCAGCTCACCCGACGCAAAAGGGTCTGGGGCCAACGTCCTGACTTTC,CASSPDAKGSGANVLTF
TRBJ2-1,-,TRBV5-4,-,TGTGCCAGCCGGGGTAGGAATTACAATGAGCAGTTCTTC,CASRGRNYNEQFF
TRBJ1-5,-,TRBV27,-,TGTGCCAGCAGTTTCCCGCTTGCGACCTATAGCAATCAGCCCCAGCATTTT,CASSFPLATYSNQPQHF
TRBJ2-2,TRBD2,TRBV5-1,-,TGCGCCAGCAGCCCGACTAGCGGGAGGACCGGGGAGCTGTTTTTT,CASSPTSGRTGELFF
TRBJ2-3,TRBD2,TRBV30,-,TGTGCCTGGAGGACTAGCGGGAGAGATGCGCAGTATTTT,CAWRTSGRDAQYF
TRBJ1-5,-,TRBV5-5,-,TGTGCCAGCAGCTTGGGGGGCCAGGTTGTAAATCAGCCCCAGCATTTT,CASSLGGQVVNQPQHF
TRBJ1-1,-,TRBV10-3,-,TGTGCCATCAGTGAGTCGTGGAAAGGGAACACTGAAGCTTTCTTT,CAISESWKGNTEAFF
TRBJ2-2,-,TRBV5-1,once,TGCGCCAGCAGCTTGCTATCGAACACCGGGGAGCTGTTTTTT,CASSLLSNTGELFF
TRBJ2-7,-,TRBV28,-,TGTGCCAGCAGTTTATTACAATACGAGCAGTACTTC,CASSLLQYEQYF
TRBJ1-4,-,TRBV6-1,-,TGTGCCAGCAGTGCAGCAGGGAACGAAAAACTGTTTTTT,CASSAAGNEKLFF
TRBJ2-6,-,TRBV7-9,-,TGTGCCAGCAGCTCCCCGAGCCGCTTTTGGGGGGCCAACGTCCTGACTTTC,CASSSPSRFWGANVLTF
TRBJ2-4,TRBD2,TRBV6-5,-,TGTGCCAGCAGACGACTAGCGGAAAAAAACATTCAGTACTTC,CASRRLAEKNIQYF
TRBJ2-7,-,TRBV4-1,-,TGCGCCAGCAGCCGCAGGGGAGGGGTGACTTACGAGCAGTACTTC,CASSRRGGVTYEQYF
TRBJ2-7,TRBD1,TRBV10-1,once,TGCGCCAGCAGTGAACAGGGGGTCGGCGAGCAGTACTTC,CASSEQGVGEQYF
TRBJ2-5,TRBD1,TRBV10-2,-,TGCGCCAGCAGTGACCCACCGGGACAGGGGGAGACCCAGTACTTC,CASSDPPGQGETQYF
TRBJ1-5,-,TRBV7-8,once,TGTGCCAGCAGCTTAGGGGACAAGGGGCAGCCCCAGCATTTT,CASSLGDKGQPQHF
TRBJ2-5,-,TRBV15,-,TGTGCCACCAGCAGAGATAGGGAAGAGACCCAGTACTTC,CATSRDREETQYF
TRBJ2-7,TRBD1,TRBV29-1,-,TGCAGCGTTCTCTTAAAGGGGGCAGGGGATGAGCAGTACTTC,CSVLLKGAGDEQYF
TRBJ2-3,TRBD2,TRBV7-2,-,TGTGCCAGCAGCGCCATTGGGGCTAGCGGGAGGTCAGATACGCAGTATTTT,CASSAIGASGRSDTQYF
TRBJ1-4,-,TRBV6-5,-,TGTGCCAGCAGTTACGACCGGGAAAAACTGTTTTTT,CASSYDREKLFF
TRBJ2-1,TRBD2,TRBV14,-,TGTGCCAGCAGCCTCTTTGGCGGGAGGAAGTTCTTC,CASSLFGGRKFF
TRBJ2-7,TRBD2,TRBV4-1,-,TGCGCCAGCAGCCAAGAACCCATCCGAAGCGGGAGGAGTTACTACGAGCAGTACTTC,CASSQEPIRSGRSYYEQYF
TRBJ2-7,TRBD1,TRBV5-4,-,TGTGCCAGCAGCCAACAGGGGGGCCACGAGCAGTACTTC,CASSQQGGHEQYF
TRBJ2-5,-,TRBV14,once,TGTGCCAGCAGCCTTTCGGGCAAATGGGAGACCCAGTACTTC,CASSLSGKWETQYF
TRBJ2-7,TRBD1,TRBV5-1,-,TGCGCCAGCAGCCCGCGACAGGGTTCCTACGAGCAGTACTTC,CASSPRQGSYEQYF
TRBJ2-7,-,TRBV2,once,TGTGCCAGCAGCCGGACATTATACGAGCAGTACTTC,CASSRTLYEQYF
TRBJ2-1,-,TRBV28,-,TGTGCCAGCAGAGACAGGAGCTCCTACAATGAGCAGTTCTTC,CASRDRSSYNEQFF
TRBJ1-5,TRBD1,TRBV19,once,TGTGCCAGTGCTGAGGGACAGGGTAATCAGCCCCAGCATTTT,CASAEGQGNQPQHF
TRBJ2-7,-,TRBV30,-,TGTGCCTGGAGTGGCAGGACGCGCTACTACGAGCAGTACTTC,CAWSGRTRYYEQYF
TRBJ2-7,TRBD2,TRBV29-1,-,TGCAGCGCTCTCACTAGCGGGAGCTCCTACGAGCAGTACTTC,CSALTSGSSYEQYF
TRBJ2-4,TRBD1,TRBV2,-,TGTGCCAGCAGGGACAGGCTAGCCAAAAACATTCAGTACTTC,CASRDRLAKNIQYF
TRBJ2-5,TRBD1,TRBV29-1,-,TGCAGCGTTGGGACAGGAGAAGAGACCCAGTACTTC,CSVGTGEETQYF
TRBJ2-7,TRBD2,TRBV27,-,TGTGCCAGCAGTTTAGGCTTGGGACTAACCCCCTACGAGCAGTACTTC,CASSLGLGLTPYEQYF
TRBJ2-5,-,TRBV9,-,TGTGCCAGCAGCGTAGGCCACAGCCGCCAAGAGACCCAGTACTTC,CASSVGHSRQETQYF
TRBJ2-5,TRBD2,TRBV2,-,TGTGCCAGCGGAGGGACTAGCGGGAGAGAGACCCAGTACTTC,CASGGTSGRETQYF
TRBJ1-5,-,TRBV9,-,TGTGCCAGCAGCGTAATCTTTACGGAGGTCCGCAATCAGCCCCAGCATTTT,CASSVIFTEVRNQPQHF
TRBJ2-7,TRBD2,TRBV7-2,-,TGTGCCAGCAGCCTTGGGACTAGCGGGTCCTACGAGCAGTACTTC,CASSLGTSGSYEQYF
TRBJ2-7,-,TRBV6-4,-,TGTGCCAGCAAATTTGGGGAGAGGCAGTACTTC,CASKFGERQYF
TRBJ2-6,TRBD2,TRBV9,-,TGTGCCAGCAGCCCCCGACTAGCGGGAGGGTCTAGGTCTGGGGCCAACGTCCTGACTTTC,CASSPRLAGGSRSGANVLTF
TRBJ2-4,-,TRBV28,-,TGTGCCAGCAGTTCGAGGGGGTATCTAGGAGGTAACATTCAGTACTTC,CASSSRGYLGGNIQYF
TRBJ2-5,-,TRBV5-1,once,TGCGCCAGCAGCCCCTCCCCGGGGGAGACCCAGTACTTC,CASSPSPGETQYF
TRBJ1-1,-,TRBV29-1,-,TGCAGCGCGCCACAAGGAACTGAAGCTTTCTTT,CSAPQGTEAFF
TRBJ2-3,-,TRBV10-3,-,TGTGCCATCAGTGACCCGGGGCAGAAGACAGATACGCAGTATTTT,CAISDPGQKTDTQYF